One and the same sample provided the 14 T cell receptor beta chains below, sequenced in a study of cytomegalovirus exposure and HLA in healthy donors. A multiplex PCR was run with 60 Vbeta primers and 13 Jbeta primers. Assay used: immunoSEQ multiplex PCR; TCRdb lists only in-frame clones, some missing. The sample lists 150,000 to 200,000 clones; around three quarters were seen once. Sequenced sample: PBMCs. The receptor set was obtained from a woman in her twenties or thirties in good health and CMV-seropositive.

This chain connects TRBV6-6 to TRBJ1-6; D gene unclear. V lost 10 bases and J 10 bases, leaving 14 bases between the germline ends. Germline V lookup: CDR1 MNHNY, CDR2 SVGAGI (reference sequence). CDR3 length: 12 residues. CDR3 nucleotides: TGTGCCACCTCCCCTGCGGCCTCACCCCTCCACTTT. Its protein product is CATSPAASPLHF.

This rearrangement joins TRBV25-1 to TRBJ2-7; D gene unclear. Trimming took 4 bases from V and 9 from J, leaving 19 bases between them. The CDR3 is made up of 14 amino acids. Germline-derived CDR1 and CDR2 are MGHDK and SYGVNS. CDR3 in DNA: TGTGCCAGCAGTGGGCCGGGTCCCCTTAACACGCAGTACTTC. This gives the protein CASSGPGPLNTQYF.

The CDR3 DNA sequence: TGTGCCATCAGTGACAGCGATCATAGCACAGATACGCAGTATTTT. Its translation is CAISDSDHSTDTQYF. The rearrangement joins TRBV10-3 to TRBJ2-3; no clear D. The CDR3 sequence is 15 residues long. Germline values: CDR1 ENHRY, CDR2 SYGVKD. V lost 3 bases, J lost 0 bases, and 10 bases lay in between.

The chain uses TRBV2 and TRBJ2-3, with TRBD2 identical over 8 bases. Trimming cost V 4 bases and J 6 bases; bases outside gene matches: 3. The CDR3 is made up of 13 amino acids. Germline values: CDR1 SNHLY, CDR2 FYNNEI. CDR3 amino acids: CASSAGGVDTQYF. CDR3 nucleotides: TGTGCCAGCAGTGCGGGGGGGGTGGATACGCAGTATTTT.

CDR3 sequence: CASSEYGLYGYTF. The CDR3 nucleotides are TGTGCCAGCAGTGAATATGGACTCTATGGCTACACCTTC. The rearrangement uses TRBV25-1 and TRBJ1-2; no firm D call. This CDR3 region has 13 residues. Trimming stripped 0 bases from V and 4 bases from J, with 6 bases between. Germline CDR1 reads MGHDK; CDR2 reads SYGVNS.

This clone was seen only a few times. The chain couples TRBV6-6 to TRBJ1-4; 9 bases line up with TRBD1. V was pared by 1 base and J by 5 bases, with 5 bases of the junction left unmatched. CDR1 is MNHNY, CDR2 SVGAGI, per germline (reference sequence). The CDR3 is made up of 16 amino acids. The CDR3 is CASSYLEGTGNEKLFF. DNA of the CDR3: TGTGCCAGCAGTTACTTGGAGGGGACAGGGAATGAAAAACTGTTTTTT.

The chain has TRBV7-3 and TRBJ2-1; the match to TRBD2 covers 8 bases. Trimming at V came to 5 bases and at J to 7 bases, leaving 13 bases not matched to a gene. Germline CDR1 and CDR2: SGHTA and FQGTGA. This CDR3 contains 16 residues. Here the CDR3 DNA reads TGTGCCAGCAGCGTATCCCCCGGGAGGGCCACTAATGAGCAGTTCTTC. Translated: CASSVSPGRATNEQFF.

The CDR3 DNA reads as TGTGCCAGCAGCTTAGTCTGGGACAGGTACGAGCAGTACTTC. Translated: CASSLVWDRYEQYF. V gene TRBV7-6 combines with J gene TRBJ2-7; 8 bases align to TRBD1. Per the germline V gene, CDR1 is SGHVS and CDR2 is FNYEAQ. The CDR3 has 14 residues. Trimming removed 1 base from V and 4 bases from J; junction bases left unmatched: 3.

The sample holds one count of this clone. This sequence joins TRBV28 and TRBJ1-1; 11 nucleotides agree with TRBD1. The germline gives CDR1 MDHEN, CDR2 SYDVKM. V lost 1 base and J lost 4; bases outside the gene matches: 2. The CDR3 length is 15 residues. CDR3 DNA: TGTGCCAGCAGTTTATCCGGGACAGGGGGCACTGAAGCTTTCTTT. Protein product: CASSLSGTGGTEAFF.

This rearrangement joins TRBV28 to TRBJ2-2; tentative D call: TRBD2 (5 bases). This CDR3 has 15 amino acids. Germline CDR1 reads MDHEN; CDR2 reads SYDVKM. V lost 6 bases and J lost 4, with 15 bases in between. The CDR3 nucleotides are TGTGCCAGCAGAGTGACAAGCGGTGGCACCGGGGAGCTGTTTTTT. It yields the protein CASRVTSGGTGELFF.

This clone was seen once. The V gene is TRBV4-1, the J gene TRBJ2-1; possibly TRBD2 for D (5 bases). The germline V gene has CDR1 MGHRA and CDR2 YSYEKL. V was cut by 1 base and J by 7 bases, with 20 bases left in between. The CDR3 covers 17 residues. In nucleotides, the CDR3 is TGCGCCAGCAGCCAAGGTACGTGGGAGAGGCGGCCAAATGAGCAGTTCTTC. The encoded protein is CASSQGTWERRPNEQFF.

The gene calls are TRBV27 and TRBJ2-5, with D maybe TRBD2 (6 bases). Trimming stripped 2 bases from V and 5 bases from J, with 12 bases between. Germline assignment: CDR1 MNHEY and CDR2 SMNVEV (reference sequence). The CDR3 consists of 14 residues. The DNA for the CDR3 is TGTGCCAGCAGTTTAAGCGGGCCCCGCGAGACCCAGTACTTC. This translates into CASSLSGPRETQYF.

The V gene is TRBV19, the J gene TRBJ2-5; possibly TRBD2 for D (6 bases). V was cut by 3 bases and J by 2 bases, with 7 bases left in between. The germline V gene encodes CDR1 LNHDA and CDR2 SQIVND (reference sequence). The CDR3 extends over 13 amino acids. CDR3 bases: TGTGCCAGTAGTATCGGGGGACAAGAGACCCAGTACTTC. It is translated as CASSIGGQETQYF.

The V gene is TRBV6-6, the J gene TRBJ1-1, with 9 bases fitting TRBD1. Trimming took 5 bases from V and 2 from J; bases not matched to a gene: 9. This CDR3 has 16 residues. Germline CDR1 MNHNY, CDR2 SVGAGI (reference sequence). The CDR3 region is CASSKKPGQGNTEAFF. The CDR3 bases are TGTGCCAGCAGTAAGAAGCCGGGACAGGGTAACACTGAAGCTTTCTTT.